This is a list of T cell receptor beta chains from one sample in a study of Graves' ophthalmopathy and Graves' hyperthyroidism. Via MiXCR, TCRdb re-called the multiplex PCR reads, giving one row per CDR3 protein. The sample shows roughly 160,000 distinct CDR3 sequences, approximately 38% of them seen only once. Sequences were obtained from peripheral blood. All receptors derive from a woman aged 40 to 55 with Graves' ophthalmopathy. Both conserved end residues are part of each CDR3. D genes are given only for firm matches. Not every row has a clone size; where given, it reads once, few, many or a size class.

many TRBJ2-5 NA TRBV6-2/TRBV6-3 TGTGCCAGCAGGACGGGGACCCCAGAGACCCAGTACTTC CASRTGTPETQYF
NA TRBJ2-5 NA TRBV3-1 TGTGCCAGCAGCCTTATCGGGCTGGACAGTGGAGAGACCCAGTACTTC CASSLIGLDSGETQYF
NA TRBJ2-7 TRBD2 TRBV19 TGTGCCAGTAGCCGGACTAGCGGGAGAGAAAACACCTACGAGCAGTACTTC CASSRTSGRENTYEQYF
many TRBJ2-7 NA TRBV28 TGTGCCAGCAGTTTCCTAGGATACGAGCAGTACTTC CASSFLGYEQYF
many TRBJ2-5 NA TRBV7-3 TGTGCCAGCAGCTCAGGGTCCGGGGAGACCCAGTACTTC CASSSGSGETQYF
NA TRBJ1-1 NA TRBV27 TGTGCCAGCAGTTCCGTCGGACAGCTGAACACTGAAGCTTTCTTT CASSSVGQLNTEAFF
NA TRBJ2-7 NA TRBV6-5 TGTGCCAGCAGTTATAGTCCGCCCGAGGTGCTCTCCTACGAGCAGTACTTC CASSYSPPEVLSYEQYF
NA TRBJ2-5 NA TRBV12-3/TRBV12-4 TGTGCCAGCAGTTTAGAAACAGACCAAGAGACCCAGTACTTC CASSLETDQETQYF
many TRBJ2-4 NA TRBV30 TGTGCCTGGAGTCCCCCGTTTCCGCCGGGAAACATTCAGTACTTC CAWSPPFPPGNIQYF
many TRBJ1-6 TRBD1 TRBV4-1 TGCGCCAGCAGCCGGCGGACAGGGGCCAATAATTCACCCCTCCACTTT CASSRRTGANNSPLHF
many TRBJ2-5 TRBD2 TRBV28 TGTGCCAGCAGTTTGCCTAGCGGGCAAGAGACCCAGTACTTC CASSLPSGQETQYF
NA TRBJ1-2 TRBD1 TRBV4-2 TGTGCCAGCAGCCAAGGTCGAGGGGGCTGGGGCGGCTACACCTTC CASSQGRGGWGGYTF
many TRBJ2-7 NA TRBV2 TGTGCCAGCAGCGGACAGAACTACGAGCAGTACTTC CASSGQNYEQYF
NA TRBJ2-7 NA TRBV6-1 TGTGCCAGCAGTGAACCCGGGGACCTCTCCTACGAGCAGTACTTC CASSEPGDLSYEQYF
NA TRBJ2-2 NA TRBV6-5 TGTGCCAGCAGTTACATCGGGTTGTACGCCGGGGAGCTGTTTTTT CASSYIGLYAGELFF
few TRBJ2-7 TRBD2 TRBV30 TGTGCCTGGAGCACACGACTGAGCGGGGGCTCCTACGAGCAGTACTTC CAWSTRLSGGSYEQYF
few TRBJ2-7 NA TRBV30 TGTGCCTGGAGTGTCGGGCAGGGTTTCAACGAGCAGTACTTC CAWSVGQGFNEQYF
NA TRBJ2-5 NA TRBV12-3/TRBV12-4 TGTGCCAGCAGTTTCGGGGCCCCTGGGGCCCAGTACTTC CASSFGAPGAQYF
many TRBJ1-1 NA TRBV6-2/TRBV6-3 TGTGCCAGCAGTCATCAGAACACTGAAGCTTTCTTT CASSHQNTEAFF
many TRBJ2-5 NA TRBV9 TGTGCCAGCAGCGTTGAGTCTCAAGAGACCCAGTACTTC CASSVESQETQYF
NA TRBJ2-7 NA TRBV6-5 TGTGCCAGCAGTTACAGGGGTGAGGGTTACGAGCAGTACTTC CASSYRGEGYEQYF
many TRBJ1-1 NA TRBV19 TGTGCCAGTATGGGAGGAATGAACACTGAAGCTTTCTTT CASMGGMNTEAFF